The 2 T cell receptor beta chains presented below share a single source sample, sequenced in a study of cytotoxic CD8 clonotypes in ibrutinib-treated CLL. TCRdb's table, derived via immunoSEQ multiplex PCR, lists solely in-frame clones and lacks some. Found here are some 100,000 clones, 58% of them singletons; the top ten hold about 40%. The sample consisted of PBMCs, taken after 24 months of ibrutinib treatment. These receptors originate from a human donor with chronic lymphocytic leukemia.

This rearrangement joins TRBV19 to TRBJ2-7, with D perhaps matching TRBD1 (6 bases). Germline CDR1 and CDR2: LNHDA and SQIVND (reference sequence). Trimming removed 3 bases at V and 2 bases at J, with 11 bases between. The CDR3 sequence is 14 residues long. CDR3 sequence (DNA): TGTGCCAGTAGTATGCAGGGGCGGACCTACGAGCAGTACTTC. This codes for CASSMQGRTYEQYF.

This clone was detected only a few times. The J gene is TRBJ1-1, the V gene TRBV2; D gene uncertain. The CDR3 runs to 13 residues. Germline lookup yields CDR1 SNHLY and CDR2 FYNNEI. Deletions cut 7 bases from V and 1 base from J, with 10 bases between. The CDR3 protein is CASTSGGNTEAFF. CDR3 in DNA: TGTGCCAGCACTTCAGGTGGGAACACTGAAGCTTTCTTT.